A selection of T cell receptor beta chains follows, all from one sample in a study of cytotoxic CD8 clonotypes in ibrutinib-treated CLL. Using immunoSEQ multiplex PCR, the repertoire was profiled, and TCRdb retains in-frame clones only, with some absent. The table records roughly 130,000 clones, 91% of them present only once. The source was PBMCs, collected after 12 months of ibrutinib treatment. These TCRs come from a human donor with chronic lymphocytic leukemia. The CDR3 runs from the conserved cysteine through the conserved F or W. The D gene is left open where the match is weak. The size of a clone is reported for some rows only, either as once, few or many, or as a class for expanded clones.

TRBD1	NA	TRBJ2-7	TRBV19	CASSAWDRGPEQYF	TGTGCCAGTAGTGCTTGGGACAGGGGCCCGGAGCAGTACTTC
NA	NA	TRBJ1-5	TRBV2	CASSVENNQPQHF	TGTGCCAGCAGTGTGGAGAACAATCAGCCCCAGCATTTT
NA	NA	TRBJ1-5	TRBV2	CASRDTGNQPQHF	TGTGCCAGCAGGGACACAGGGAATCAGCCCCAGCATTTT
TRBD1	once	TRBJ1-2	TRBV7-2	CASSTLQGEGYGYTF	TGTGCCAGCAGCACTTTACAGGGGGAGGGCTATGGCTACACCTTC
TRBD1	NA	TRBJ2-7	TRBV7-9	CASYRDRAREEQYF	TGTGCCAGCTACCGGGACAGGGCTCGTGAGGAGCAGTACTTC
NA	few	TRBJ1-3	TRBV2	CASSLEGSSGNTIYF	TGTGCCAGCAGTTTGGAAGGGAGCTCTGGAAACACCATATATTTT
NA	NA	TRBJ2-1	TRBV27	CASSLGLVGNEQFF	TGTGCCAGCAGTTTAGGATTGGTAGGCAATGAGCAGTTCTTC
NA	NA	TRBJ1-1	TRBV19	CASSIVGGRAFF	TGTGCCAGTAGTATAGTCGGGGGTCGGGCTTTCTTT
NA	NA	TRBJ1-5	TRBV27	CASSLTGISNQPQHF	TGTGCCAGCAGTTTAACTGGGATTAGCAATCAGCCCCAGCATTTT
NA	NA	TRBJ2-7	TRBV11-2	CASSSDGKLVYEQYF	TGTGCCAGCAGCTCGGACGGGAAGCTCGTCTACGAGCAGTACTTC